The clone carrying this TCR beta chain turned up a few times. Germline and junction disagree at one end, which may indicate a read error. This CDR3 has 14 residues. The V gene's germline CDR1 is LNHNV and CDR2 YYDKDF (reference sequence). TCRdb re-called the PCR reads with MiXCR. The sample holds some 45,000 clones, about 16% seen once. Thyroid surgery was preceded by no treatment in any patient. This entry is derived from a study of metastatic and nonmetastatic thyroid tumors. Study details: Across peripheral blood and tumor or nodule tissue samples taken from malignant and benign thyroid patients, the repertoires were compared with one another.

The material sequenced was blood. V and J are TRBV15 and TRBJ2-7; D is possibly TRBD1 (6 bases). The receptor's source is a female donor with papillary thyroid cancer or a benign thyroid nodule (not recorded which). Some clones in this sample may be carry-over from other donors' samples. The CDR3 reads CATSKAGTTYEKYF. The CDR3 nucleotides read TGTGCCACCAGCAAGGCCGGGACAACATACGAGAAGTACTTC.